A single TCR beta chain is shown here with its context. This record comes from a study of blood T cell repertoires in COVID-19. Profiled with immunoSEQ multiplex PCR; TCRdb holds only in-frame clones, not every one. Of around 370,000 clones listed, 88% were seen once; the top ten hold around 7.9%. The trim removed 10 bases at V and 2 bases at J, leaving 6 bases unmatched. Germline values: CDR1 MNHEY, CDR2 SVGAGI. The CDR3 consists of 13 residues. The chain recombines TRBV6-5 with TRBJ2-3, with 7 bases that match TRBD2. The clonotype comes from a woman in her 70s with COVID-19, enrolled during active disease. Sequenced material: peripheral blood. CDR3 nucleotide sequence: TGTGCCACCGCGGGAGAGTTCACAGATACGCAGTATTTT. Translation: CATAGEFTDTQYF.